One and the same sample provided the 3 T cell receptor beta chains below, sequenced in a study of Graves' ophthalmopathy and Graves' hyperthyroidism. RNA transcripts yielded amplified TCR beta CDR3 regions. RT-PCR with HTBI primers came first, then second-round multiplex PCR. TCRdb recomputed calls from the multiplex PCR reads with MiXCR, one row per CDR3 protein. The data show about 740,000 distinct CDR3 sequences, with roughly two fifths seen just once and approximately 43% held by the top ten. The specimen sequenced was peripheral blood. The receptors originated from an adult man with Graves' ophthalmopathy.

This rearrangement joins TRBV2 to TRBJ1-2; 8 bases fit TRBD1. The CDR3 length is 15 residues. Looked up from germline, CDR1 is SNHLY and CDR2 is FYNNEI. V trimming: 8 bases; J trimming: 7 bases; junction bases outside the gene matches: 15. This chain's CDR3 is CASSLDIRGRSGYTF. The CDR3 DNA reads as TGTGCCAGCTCACTGGATATCAGGGGGCGGAGTGGCTACACCTTC.

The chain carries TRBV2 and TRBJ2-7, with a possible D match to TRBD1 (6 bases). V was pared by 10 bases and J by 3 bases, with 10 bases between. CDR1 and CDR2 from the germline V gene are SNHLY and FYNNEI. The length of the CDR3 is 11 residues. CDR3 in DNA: TGTGCCACACTACAGGGCTACGAGCAGTACTTC. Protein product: CATLQGYEQYF. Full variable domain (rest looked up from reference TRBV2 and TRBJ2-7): EPEVTQTPSHQVTQMGQEVILRCVPISNHLYFYWYRQILGQKVEFLVSFYNNEISEKSEIFDDQFSVERPDGSNFTLKIRSTKLEDSAMYFCATLQGYEQYFGPGTRLTVT.

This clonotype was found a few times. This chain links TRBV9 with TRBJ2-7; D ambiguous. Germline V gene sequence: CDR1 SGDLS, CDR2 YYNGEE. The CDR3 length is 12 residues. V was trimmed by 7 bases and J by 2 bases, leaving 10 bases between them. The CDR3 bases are TGTGCCAGCGGAACCCTAGCCTACGAGCAGTACTTC. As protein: CASGTLAYEQYF.